These 30 T cell receptor beta chains were all obtained from the same sample, sequenced in a study of blood T cells in healthy people across ages. For the second PCR, which ran for about 7 to 12 cycles, a sample-barcoded 5' primer and a J-beta primer mix were used. Using its own MiXCR run on the 5' RACE reads, TCRdb lists one record per CDR3 protein. The sample includes some 1.6 million distinct CDR3 sequences, about 35% of them seen just once. Input material: blood. All receptors come from a woman under 40 in good health.

This clonotype was detected only a few times. This chain's CDR3 is CASRSGQGAFYGYTF. DNA of the CDR3: TGTGCCAGCAGGTCCGGACAGGGGGCCTTCTATGGCTACACCTTC. The chain combines TRBV5-4 with TRBJ1-2, with TRBD1 matching 11 bases. The germline gives CDR1 SGHNT, CDR2 YYREEE (reference sequence). This CDR3 is built from 15 residues. The junction had 7 bases not matched to a gene; V was cut back by 5 bases and J by 4 bases.

CDR3: CASSQGLISPIYEQYF. In DNA form, the CDR3 reads TGTGCCAGCAGCCAAGGGTTGATATCTCCCATCTACGAGCAGTACTTC. The J gene is TRBJ2-7, the V gene TRBV3-1; no reliable D call. Germline CDR1 and CDR2: LGHDT and YNNKEL (reference sequence). The CDR3 consists of 16 residues. The V and J ends lost 1 base and 3 bases respectively, with 16 bases between them.

The rearrangement uses TRBV5-5 and TRBJ2-4, with a tentative D call TRBD1 (6 bases). The DNA end is more similar to TRBJ2-7, so the J call may be wrong. The germline V gene encodes CDR1 SGHKS and CDR2 YYEKEE (reference sequence). This CDR3 is built from 14 residues. CDR3 sequence: CASSWVGASYEQYF. The CDR3, as DNA: TGTGCCAGCAGCTGGGTGGGGGCGTCCTACGAGCAGTACTTC.

This clonotype was found many times. The chain employs TRBV5-1 and TRBJ2-1; 11 nucleotides match TRBD2. Germline V gene sequence: CDR1 SGHRS, CDR2 YFSETQ. CDR3 size: 15 residues. Trimming cost V 4 bases and J 10 bases; bases outside gene matches: 10. DNA for the CDR3: TGCGCCAGCAGCCTGGGACTAGCGGCGTATGTGGAGCAGTTCTTC. This gives the protein CASSLGLAAYVEQFF.

The chain joins TRBV9 to TRBJ2-6; weak D call: TRBD1 (5 bases). This CDR3 is 18 amino acids long. V lost 0 bases and J 3 bases, leaving 16 bases between the germline ends. Germline lookup yields CDR1 SGDLS and CDR2 YYNGEE. The CDR3 coding sequence is TGTGCCAGCAGCGTAGAAAGGCCAGGGTCGTTTGGGGCCAACGTCCTGACTTTC. Its protein product is CASSVERPGSFGANVLTF. Based on the CDR3 plus reference TRBV9 and TRBJ2-6, the full variable domain is DSGVTQTPKHLITATGQRVTLRCSPRSGDLSVYWYQQSLDQGLQFLIQYYNGEERAKGNILERFSAQQFPDLHSELNLSSLELGDSALYFCASSVERPGSFGANVLTFGAGSRLTVL.

The V call is TRBV29-1, the J call TRBJ2-6; TRBD1 agrees at 7 bases. The CDR3 contains 16 residues. Germline-derived CDR1 and CDR2 are SQVTM and ANQGSEA. The V segment lost 5 bases and the J segment 0 bases; nucleotides outside the gene matches: 7. The CDR3 DNA reads TGCAGCGTTATGACAGGGAAAGTCTCTGGGGCCAACGTCCTGACTTTC. As protein: CSVMTGKVSGANVLTF.

V and J are TRBV13 and TRBJ2-7; 8 bases match TRBD2. J lost 4 bases, V lost 2 bases, and 13 bases had no gene match. This CDR3 has 17 amino acids. The germline V gene has CDR1 PRHDT and CDR2 FYEKMQ (reference sequence). The CDR3 spells CASSLNGGLAGAYEQYF. The DNA for the CDR3 is TGTGCCAGCAGCTTAAATGGTGGCCTAGCGGGTGCATACGAGCAGTACTTC. The whole variable domain, filled in from reference TRBV13 and TRBJ2-7, reads AAGVIQSPRHLIKEKRETATLKCYPIPRHDTVYWYQQGPGQDPQFLISFYEKMQSDKGSIPDRFSAQQFSDYHSELNMSSLELGDSALYFCASSLNGGLAGAYEQYFGPGTRLTVT.

This clonotype appeared a few times. This chain joins TRBV7-9 and TRBJ2-5; D not certain. CDR1 is SEHNR and CDR2 is FQNEAQ in the germline V gene (reference sequence). V lost 2 bases to trimming and J lost 5 bases, with 15 bases between them. The CDR3 sequence is 15 residues long. The CDR3 loop is CASSLWMNKGETQYF. The CDR3 coding sequence is TGTGCCAGCAGCTTATGGATGAACAAGGGCGAGACCCAGTACTTC.

The gene calls are TRBV7-9 and TRBJ1-1; D remains ambiguous. V was cut by 3 bases and J by 0 bases, with 11 bases left in between. Germline CDR1 and CDR2: SEHNR and FQNEAQ (reference sequence). The CDR3 totals 15 residues. In DNA form, the CDR3 reads TGTGCCAGCAGCTTTGACCCTGTCCTGAACACTGAAGCTTTCTTT. Translating it yields CASSFDPVLNTEAFF. The full variable domain, its missing parts supplied by reference TRBV7-9 and TRBJ1-1, is DTGVSQNPRHKITKRGQNVTFRCDPISEHNRLYWYRQTLGQGPEFLTYFQNEAQLEKSRLLSDRFSAERPKGSFSTLEIQRTEQGDSAMYLCASSFDPVLNTEAFFGQGTRLTVV.

This clonotype was counted only a few times. The rearrangement links TRBV12-3 or TRBV12-4 to TRBJ1-1, with D possibly TRBD1 on 5 matching bases. V lost 6 bases to trimming and J lost 6 bases, with 23 bases between them. The CDR3 totals 16 residues. CDR3 amino acids: CASRPYSRDPTSEAFF. DNA for the CDR3: TGTGCCAGCAGACCCTACAGCAGGGACCCGACCTCTGAAGCTTTCTTT.

The chain joins TRBV3-1 to TRBJ2-1; D assignment may be TRBD1 or TRBD2 (7 bases each). Germline CDR1 and CDR2: LGHDT and YNNKEL (reference sequence). The V gene lost 3 bases and the J gene lost 2 bases, with 17 bases spanning the gap. There are 17 residues in the CDR3. This CDR3 is CASSHIGGQGAYNEQFF. The CDR3 nucleotides are TGTGCCAGCAGCCATATCGGGGGGCAGGGGGCCTACAATGAGCAGTTCTTC.

The rearrangement links TRBV19 to TRBJ2-7; D unclear. Germline V gene data show CDR1 as LNHDA and CDR2 as SQIVND (reference sequence). The CDR3 sequence is 13 residues long. V was cut by 3 bases and J by 4 bases, with 10 bases left in between. CDR3 sequence (DNA): TGTGCCAGTAGTATTTCTACCCCTTACGAGCAGTACTTC. This codes for CASSISTPYEQYF.

This clonotype occurred a few times. The chain has TRBV12-3 or TRBV12-4 and TRBJ1-1, with 10 bases that match TRBD1. The CDR3 has 14 amino acids. V lost 6 bases and J lost 4; bases outside the gene matches: 5. The CDR3 DNA reads TGTGCCAGCAGGGTAGGACAGGGGGGCACTGAAGCTTTCTTT. This codes for CASRVGQGGTEAFF.

This clonotype was seen only a few times. V is TRBV29-1 and J is TRBJ2-1; 7 bases are shared with TRBD2. Germline loops: CDR1 SQVTM, CDR2 ANQGSEA. The CDR3 is made up of 13 amino acids. J was trimmed by 10 bases and V by 6 bases; bases with no gene match: 12. The CDR3: CSVTRTSLGEQFF. CDR3 bases: TGCAGCGTCACCCGGACTAGTCTCGGGGAGCAGTTCTTC.

V usage is TRBV30 and J usage is TRBJ1-2, with TRBD1 matching over 7 bases. Germline CDR1 is GTSNPN and CDR2 is SVGIG (reference sequence). The CDR3 length is 15 residues. V shed 4 bases and J 5 bases; nucleotides not matched to a gene: 13. CDR3 amino acids: CAWTTGTARGYGYTF. In nucleotides, the CDR3 is TGTGCCTGGACCACGGGGACAGCCCGAGGTTATGGCTACACCTTC.

DNA of the CDR3: TGTGCCAGCAGTGAAAACCTGGGGCTCACGTACTTC. Its translation is CASSENLGLTYF. The chain employs TRBV2 and TRBJ2-7, with D possibly being TRBD1 (5 bases). Germline CDR1 reads SNHLY; CDR2 reads FYNNEI. With 2 bases removed from V and 12 bases from J, the gap between germline ends came to 14 bases. This CDR3 is 12 amino acids long.

This clonotype was detected many times. The chain links TRBV7-8 to TRBJ2-7; tentative D call: TRBD2 (7 bases). Between the trimmed V and J ends, which lost 5 bases and 3 bases, there was a span of 20 bases. The CDR3 sequence is 16 residues long. CDR1 and CDR2 (germline): SGHVS, FQNEAQ. CDR3 in amino acids: CASSPTMRGGFYEQYF. The DNA for the CDR3 is TGTGCCAGCAGCCCCACCATGAGGGGGGGCTTCTACGAGCAGTACTTC.

This sequence joins TRBV29-1 and TRBJ2-2; D possibly corresponds to TRBD2 (6 bases). The V gene's germline CDR1 is SQVTM and CDR2 ANQGSEA. This CDR3 comprises 16 residues. Trimming removed 2 bases at V and 6 bases at J, with 19 bases between. The CDR3 DNA is TGCAGCGTTGAATGGGATGGAGGGGAAGTGGCCGGGGAGCTGTTTTTT. This translates into CSVEWDGGEVAGELFF.

There are a few counts of this clonotype. The rearrangement links TRBV2 to TRBJ1-2; no clear D gene. V dropped 1 base and J dropped 7 bases, with 10 bases sitting between them. Germline-derived CDR1 and CDR2 are SNHLY and FYNNEI. The CDR3 is made up of 13 amino acids. Here the CDR3 DNA reads TGTGCCAGCAGTGAAGAGGGAATGGGTGGCTACACCTTC. Translating gives CASSEEGMGGYTF.

Turning to this clonotype: One end of the junction does not line up with germline, which may come from a read error. The rearrangement uses TRBV4-2 and TRBJ1-2, with D uncertain. This CDR3 contains 11 residues. The germline gives CDR1 LGHNA, CDR2 YNFKEQ. CDR3 coding DNA: TGTGCCAGCAGCCAATCGGATGGCTGCACCTTC. This codes for CASSQSDGCTF.

This clonotype has at least ten counts. The V gene is TRBV18, the J gene TRBJ2-1; unclear D gene. This CDR3 region has 12 residues. From germline, CDR1 is KGHSH and CDR2 LQKENI. With 6 bases removed from V and 8 bases from J, the gap between germline ends came to 11 bases. In DNA, the CDR3 is TGTGCCAGCTCCCCAATAAGGGATGAGCAGTTCTTC. It yields the protein CASSPIRDEQFF. Looking up the rest from reference TRBV18 and TRBJ2-1 gives the full variable domain: NAGVMQNPRHLVRRRGQEARLRCSPMKGHSHVYWYRQLPEEGLKFMVYLQKENIIDESGMPKERFSAEFPKEGPSILRIQQVVRGDSAAYFCASSPIRDEQFFGPGTRLTVL.

The chain is built from TRBV4-2 and TRBJ2-7, with 13 bases fitting TRBD2. V dropped 2 bases and J dropped 0; count of bases not matched to a gene: 4. Germline values: CDR1 LGHNA, CDR2 YNFKEQ. The length of the CDR3 is 17 residues. In DNA, the CDR3 is TGTGCCAGCAGCCAAACTAGCGGGAGGGCCTTCTCCTACGAGCAGTACTTC. As protein: CASSQTSGRAFSYEQYF.

The table lists this clonotype with a few counts. The rearrangement joins TRBV12-3 or TRBV12-4 to TRBJ1-5, with D possibly being TRBD1 (5 bases). V lost 3 bases and J lost 3, with 21 bases in between. This CDR3 is 18 amino acids long. The CDR3 region has the DNA TGTGCCAGCAGTTTCTCACCCACCTCGGGACTCATCAATCAGCCCCAGCATTTT. This gives the protein CASSFSPTSGLINQPQHF.

The table lists this clonotype with many counts. The germline gene is not matched at one end of the junction; a read error may be the cause. In nucleotides, the CDR3 is TGTGCCAGCAGCCCGGGGGGGGGAGAGACCCAGTACTTC. Translation gives CASSPGGGETQYF. This chain connects TRBV5-1 to TRBJ2-5, with TRBD2 matching 8 bases. Germline CDR1 reads SGHRS; CDR2 reads YFSETQ. The CDR3 is 13 amino acids.

As DNA, the CDR3 is TGCAGTGCTAGAGGGGGGGGGACAGGCGTCCAAGAGACCCAGTACTTC. It yields the protein CSARGGGTGVQETQYF. The V call is TRBV20-1, the J call TRBJ2-5; tentatively, D is TRBD1 (8 bases). The CDR3 has 16 amino acids. CDR1 and CDR2 from the germline V gene are DFQATT and SNEGSKA (reference sequence). V was cut by 1 base and J by 1 base, with 16 bases left in between.

This clonotype was seen only a few times. The chain joins TRBV7-3 to TRBJ2-1; D possibly matches TRBD1 or TRBD2 (5 bases each). Germline CDR1 reads SGHTA; CDR2 reads FQGTGA. The CDR3 sequence is 18 residues long. The V and J ends lost 2 bases and 2 bases respectively, with 19 bases between them. In DNA form, the CDR3 reads TGTGCCAGCAGCTTATTGGGGACGGAGACCCGGGCCTACAATGAGCAGTTCTTC. Its translation: CASSLLGTETRAYNEQFF. The variable domain in full, with the rest retrieved from reference TRBV7-3 and TRBJ2-1, is GAGVSQTPSNKVTEKGKYVELRCDPISGHTALYWYRQSLGQGPEFLIYFQGTGAADDSGLPNDRFFAVRPEGSVSTLKIQRTERGDSAVYLCASSLLGTETRAYNEQFFGPGTRLTVL.

In this sample, this clonotype turned up a few times. The gene calls are TRBV5-1 and TRBJ2-5; possibly TRBD1 or TRBD2 for D (6 bases each). Per the germline V gene, CDR1 is SGHRS and CDR2 is YFSETQ. Trimming left V 0 bases short and J 11 bases short, with 17 bases between. This CDR3 spans 14 amino acids. CDR3 sequence: CASSLVRGQGEQYF. CDR3 DNA: TGCGCCAGCAGCTTGGTTCGGGGGCAAGGGGAGCAGTACTTC.

Ten or more counts support this clonotype. The V and J genes are TRBV29-1 and TRBJ2-7, with TRBD1 matching over 7 bases. This CDR3 has 14 amino acids. The germline V gene encodes CDR1 SQVTM and CDR2 ANQGSEA. V shed 6 bases, J shed 2 bases, and the junction held 10 bases outside the gene matches. DNA of the CDR3: TGCAGCGTAGTTGGACAGGCGGGCCCCTACGAGCAGTACTTC. It codes for CSVVGQAGPYEQYF.

This clonotype was recorded at least ten times. V usage is TRBV29-1 and J usage is TRBJ2-1; a weak D match, TRBD1 (6 bases). The CDR3 has 21 amino acids. The V end was cut by 5 bases, the J end by 0 bases, with 32 bases between. Germline V gene sequence: CDR1 SQVTM, CDR2 ANQGSEA. The CDR3 protein is CSVLAPSRTMTGKSSYNEQFF. In nucleotides, the CDR3 is TGCAGCGTTTTAGCCCCCAGTAGGACAATGACAGGTAAAAGCTCCTACAATGAGCAGTTCTTC.

The chain is built from TRBV20-1 and TRBJ1-3; D is undetermined. Germline CDR1 and CDR2: DFQATT and SNEGSKA (reference sequence). V lost 2 bases to trimming and J lost 3 bases, with 8 bases between them. CDR3 length equals 13 residues. CDR3 protein: CSARRAGGNTIYF. The CDR3 bases are TGCAGTGCTAGAAGGGCTGGTGGAAACACCATATATTTT.